This TCR beta chain was retrieved from a study of blood T cells in healthy people across ages (dated by TCRdb to the mid-2010s). Looking at the study overall: In model experiments, template switching captured roughly one uniquely barcoded TCR beta cDNA molecule for every two T cells. Donors were grouped into four age groups: young (average roughly 17 years), middle-aged (39), aged (approximately 67) and long-lived (roughly 80). For two donors (one aged 18 to 29 and one aged 80 or older), the study analyzed two additional independent replicas of 1 million unique cDNA reads from the same blood draw. Age-related changes in TCR beta repertoire diversity were measured in the study by deep sequencing normalized with unique cDNA molecular identifiers. Donors of different ages were randomly distributed across sequencing lanes to avoid experimental bias.

The donors were roughly 39 Caucasian individuals from Russia, aged 6 to 90 years, who were systemically healthy. Roughly 9.5 milliliters of peripheral blood were drawn from each donor into EDTA-treated Vacutainer tubes. PBMCs were isolated by Ficoll-Paque density-gradient centrifugation, with at least 6 million obtained per sample. Total RNA was extracted from PBMCs with Trizol reagent, with at least 6 micrograms obtained per sample. For every donor, an aliquot of PBMCs went through flow cytometry to measure the percentages of naive CD45RAhigh/CD27high T cells. Study-wide findings and limitations: Because profiling used bulk unsorted PBMCs, naive and antigen-experienced compartments could not be compared conclusively. Total diversity estimates from one million sequenced T cells were considered lower bounds and underestimates. As age increased, observed TCR beta diversity per million T cells dropped in a roughly linear way, and a significant reduction was already evident by age about 40. A strong correlation was found between observed TCR beta diversity and the percentage of naive T cells measured by flow cytometry. The CMV infection status of donors was not known, potentially confounding age-related changes in expanded clonotypes. Compared with the aged group, the long-lived group had more naive CD4+ T cells, fewer expanded clones and increased TCR diversity, suggesting age selection.

Unmatched junction bases come to 12, with V trimmed by 5 bases and J by 5 bases. Sequences SQVTM (CDR1) and ANQGSEA (CDR2) are obtained from the germline V gene. The CDR3 starts with the cysteine, ends with the phenylalanine, and has 15 residues. Solely the CDR3 DNA is kept, with 45 bases framed from the first base. Receptor libraries were prepared by 5' RACE. The sequencer was an Illumina HiSeq 2500. A second PCR of roughly 7 to 12 cycles was performed with a sample-barcoded 5' primer and a J-beta primer mix. Each TCR beta cDNA molecule received a unique molecular identifier from a template-switch 5' adaptor carrying 12 random nucleotides. Each sample yielded at least 2.5 million CDR3-containing paired-end reads. All of the RNA was converted into first-strand cDNA using the Mint cDNA synthesis kit, with a TRBC-specific oligonucleotide serving as the primer. After uracil-DNA glycosylase treatment, a first 18-cycle PCR used universal primers M1SS and BC2_uni_R on all cDNA. Processing in the source paper ran as follows. For normalization, 1 million high-quality reads, each with a distinct molecular identifier, were randomly selected from each sample. Reads sharing molecular identifiers were discarded rather than binned into consensus sequences. CDR3 identification, clonotype clustering and error correction used MiTCR with a Q25 quality threshold and the strictest error-elimination algorithm. A nonparametric unseen species model with Euler transformation was used to estimate lower-bound total TCR beta diversity. TCRdb passed the public sequencing reads through fastp at Q25 and MiXCR, retaining productive beta sequences. Records with the same CDR3 protein are collapsed into one entry carrying the most frequent genes and DNA. TCRdb, not the original authors, processed these V and J calls. This sample is represented by 980,000 or so distinct CDR3 sequences; 48% of them were singletons. The ten largest make up about an eighth of the sample.

On this clonotype: Its antigen is not yet known. Per-nucleotide qualities are absent, and no much larger clonotype sits a single base away.

The sequence derives from a young man in good health. The sample comprised blood. The chain is assembled from TRBV29-1 and TRBJ1-2; TRBD1 aligns with 9 central bases. The DNA sequence reads TGCAGCGTTCTTGAGATGGGACAGGGCATTTATGGCTACACCTTC. This encodes CSVLEMGQGIYGYTF.